This is a list of T cell receptor beta chains from one sample in a study of T-cell memory formation after mild COVID-19. TCRdb reprocessed the 5' RACE reads via MiXCR and lists one record per CDR3 protein. The table includes about 160,000 distinct CDR3 sequences, around a third detected once. Material for sequencing was PBMCs or a T cell subset sorted from them (not recorded which). The receptors were gathered from an adult woman who had mild COVID-19 (a few samples of this study predate the infection). Cell type and time point are not known. CDR3s include the opening cysteine and the closing phenylalanine or tryptophan. D genes are given only for firm matches. Some rows mark clone size as missing; the rest say once, few, many or name a class of expanded clone.

v_gene	j_gene	d_gene	abundance	CDR3nt	CDR3aa
TRBV7-8	TRBJ2-1	TRBD2	.	TGTGCCAGCAGCTTAGCTCCAAGGACTAGCGGAGATAATGAGCAGTTCTTC	CASSLAPRTSGDNEQFF
TRBV9	TRBJ2-7	.	few	TGTGCCAGCAGCGTAGATCCAGGGTTTGGTCACTACGAGCAGTACTTC	CASSVDPGFGHYEQYF
TRBV5-5	TRBJ2-1	TRBD1	.	TGTGCCAGCAGCTTGGACACCACAGGGGGCTCCTACAATGAGCAGTTCTTC	CASSLDTTGGSYNEQFF
TRBV4-2	TRBJ2-7	.	.	TGTGCCAGCAGCCAAGAAGGACAGCTCAGCTCCTACGAGCAGTACTTC	CASSQEGQLSSYEQYF
TRBV4-2	TRBJ2-2	TRBD2	few	TGTGCCAGCAGCCAAGATGCTAGCGGGAGATCGGCCGGGGAGCTGTTTTTT	CASSQDASGRSAGELFF
TRBV3-1	TRBJ2-1	TRBD2	.	TGTGCCAGCAGCCAAGATGGAAAAGCGGGAGACAATGAGCAGTTCTTC	CASSQDGKAGDNEQFF
TRBV24-1	TRBJ1-2	.	.	TGTGCCACCAGTGATTTGCACGGCTATGGCTACACCTTC	CATSDLHGYGYTF
TRBV27	TRBJ2-1	TRBD2	few	TGTGCCAGTCTACAGCCGGGACTAGGTTATGAGCAGTTCTTC	CASLQPGLGYEQFF
TRBV5-1	TRBJ2-2	.	.	TGCGCCAGCAGCTTGGAGGCTAGCAAGGGGACCGGGGAGCTGTTTTTT	CASSLEASKGTGELFF
TRBV3-1	TRBJ1-2	TRBD1	.	TGTGCCAGCAGCCAAGGGCCCGACAGGGCCTATGGCTACACCTTC	CASSQGPDRAYGYTF
TRBV2	TRBJ2-5	TRBD1	few	TGTGCCAGCAGTGAAGCCGGACAGGTGGAGACCCAGTACTTC	CASSEAGQVETQYF
TRBV25-1	TRBJ2-7	.	.	TGTGCCAGCAGTGAATCGGCGGGTTACGAGCAGTACTTC	CASSESAGYEQYF
TRBV5-1	TRBJ1-1	.	few	TGCGCCAGCAGCTTGGGACAGCCCTTGGGGTACACTGAAGCTTTCTTT	CASSLGQPLGYTEAFF
TRBV18	TRBJ1-3	TRBD1	few	TGTGCCAGCTCACCGACAGGGTACGGAAACACCATATATTTT	CASSPTGYGNTIYF
TRBV24-1	TRBJ2-1	TRBD2	.	TGTGCCACCAGTGCCCGGACTAGCGGGAAGAGCTCCTACAATGAGCAGTTCTTC	CATSARTSGKSSYNEQFF
TRBV10-3	TRBJ2-2	.	few	TGTGCCATCAGTGAGGGTGGGCCGACCGGGGAGCTGTTTTTT	CAISEGGPTGELFF
TRBV27	TRBJ2-7	TRBD2	.	TGTGCCAGCAGTTTAAGGGCTAGCGGCCACTACGAGCAGTACTTC	CASSLRASGHYEQYF
TRBV7-8	TRBJ1-1	.	few	TGTGCCAGCAGCCCGCTAGGGGGTATTGGCACTGAAGCTTTCTTT	CASSPLGGIGTEAFF
TRBV20-1	TRBJ2-5	.	many	TGCAGTGCTGAGGAGCCGACAGCCCAAGAGACCCAGTACTTC	CSAEEPTAQETQYF
TRBV4-2	TRBJ1-2	.	.	TGTGCCAGCAGCCAAGTCTTTTTGACAGCGAACTATGGCTACACCTTC	CASSQVFLTANYGYTF
TRBV12-3/TRBV12-4	TRBJ2-5	.	once	TGTGCCAGCAGCCCACGGGGGACCCAGTACTTC	CASSPRGTQYF
TRBV29-1	TRBJ2-2	.	.	TGCAGCGCCTCGTCTCTCGGCACCGGGGAGCTGTTTTTT	CSASSLGTGELFF
TRBV29-1	TRBJ2-7	TRBD2	.	TGCAGCGCCCGACCGGGGATAGCGGGAGGCAGGACGGACTACGAGCAGTACTTC	CSARPGIAGGRTDYEQYF